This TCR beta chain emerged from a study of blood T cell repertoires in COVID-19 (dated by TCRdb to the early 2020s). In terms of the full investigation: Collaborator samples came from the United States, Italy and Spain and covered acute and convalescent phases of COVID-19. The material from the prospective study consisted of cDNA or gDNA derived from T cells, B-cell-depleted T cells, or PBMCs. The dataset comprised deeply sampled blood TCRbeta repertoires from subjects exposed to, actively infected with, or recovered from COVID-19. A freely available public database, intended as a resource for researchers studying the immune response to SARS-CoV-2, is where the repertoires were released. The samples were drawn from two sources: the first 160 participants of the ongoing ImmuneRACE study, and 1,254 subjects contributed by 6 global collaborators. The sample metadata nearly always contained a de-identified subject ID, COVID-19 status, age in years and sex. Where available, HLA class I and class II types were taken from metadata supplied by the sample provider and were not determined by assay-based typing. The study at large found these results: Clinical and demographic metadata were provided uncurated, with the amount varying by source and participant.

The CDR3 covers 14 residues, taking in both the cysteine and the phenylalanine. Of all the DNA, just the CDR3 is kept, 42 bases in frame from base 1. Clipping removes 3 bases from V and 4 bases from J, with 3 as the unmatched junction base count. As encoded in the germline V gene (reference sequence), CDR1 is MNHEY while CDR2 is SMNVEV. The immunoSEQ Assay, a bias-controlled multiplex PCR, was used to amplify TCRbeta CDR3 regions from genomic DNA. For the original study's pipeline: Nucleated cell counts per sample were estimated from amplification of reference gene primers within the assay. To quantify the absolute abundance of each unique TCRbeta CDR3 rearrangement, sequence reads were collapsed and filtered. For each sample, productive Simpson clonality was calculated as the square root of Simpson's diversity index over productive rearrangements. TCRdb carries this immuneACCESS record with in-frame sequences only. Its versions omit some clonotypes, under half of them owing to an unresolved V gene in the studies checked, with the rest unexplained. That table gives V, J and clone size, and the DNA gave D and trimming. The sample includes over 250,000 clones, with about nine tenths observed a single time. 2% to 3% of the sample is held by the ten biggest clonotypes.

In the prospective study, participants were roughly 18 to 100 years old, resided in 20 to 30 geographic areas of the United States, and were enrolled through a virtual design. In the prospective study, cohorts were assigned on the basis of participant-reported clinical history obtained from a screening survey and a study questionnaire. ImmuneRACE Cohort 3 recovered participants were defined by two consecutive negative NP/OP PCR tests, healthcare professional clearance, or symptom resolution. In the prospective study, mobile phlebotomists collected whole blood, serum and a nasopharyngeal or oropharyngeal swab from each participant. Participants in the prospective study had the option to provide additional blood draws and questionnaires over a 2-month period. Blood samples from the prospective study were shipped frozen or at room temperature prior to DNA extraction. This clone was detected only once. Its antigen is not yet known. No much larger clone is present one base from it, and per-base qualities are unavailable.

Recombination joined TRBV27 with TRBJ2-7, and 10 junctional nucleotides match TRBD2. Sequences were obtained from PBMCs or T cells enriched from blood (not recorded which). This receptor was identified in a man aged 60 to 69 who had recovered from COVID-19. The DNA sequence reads TGTGCCAGCAGTTTCCTAGCGGGAGATTACGAGCAGTACTTC. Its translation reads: CASSFLAGDYEQYF.